Given below is one T cell receptor (beta chain) in context. These data belong to a study of blood T cell repertoires in COVID-19. Study background: The origin of the acute and convalescent COVID-19 samples was the United States, Italy and Spain.

Authors' analysis steps: Reference gene primer amplification in the assay estimated nucleated cell counts. The assay was immunoSEQ multiplex PCR, and TCRdb's table has in-frame clones only and misses some. That table gives V, J and clone size, and the DNA gave D and trimming. The data contain about 250,000 clones, more than 65% of them singletons. The CDR3 is made up of 15 amino acids. Germline V gene lookup returns CDR1 LNHDA and CDR2 SQIVND (reference sequence). The V end was cut by 6 bases, the J end by 5 bases, with 17 bases between. The specimen was peripheral blood. The chain is built from TRBV19 and TRBJ1-5, with D maybe TRBD1 (6 bases). This TCR derives from a man over 45 with active or convalescent COVID-19. The CDR3 bases are TGTGCCAGTAGCCAAGGTAGGGGGACCGATCAGCCCCAGCATTTT. Amino acid sequence: CASSQGRGTDQPQHF.